This TCR beta chain derives from a study of CXCR3-negative and CXCR3-positive naive CD8 T cells. Study information: Some 130 million TRB reads were obtained overall (about 1.5 +/- 0.3 million per library).

CDR1 MNHEY and CDR2 SMNVEV come from the germline V gene (reference sequence). This CDR3 region has 15 residues. UMI-labeled 5' RACE TRB cDNA libraries were prepared from the cells. TCRdb reanalyzed the 5' RACE reads, giving one entry per CDR3 protein sequence and no DNA. The table lists nearly 90,000 distinct CDR3 sequences. Overall study findings and caveats: For CXCR3-positive naive cells, TRB CDR3s were more hydrophobic than those of CXCR3-negative naive cells.

The naive CD8+ gate required CD45RO-CCR7+CD27+CD95- phenotype. For this clonotype: Its antigen is undetermined.

Sequencing used naive CXCR3+ CD8+ T cells from blood. Specified subset: CD45RO-CCR7+CD27+CD95- naive CD8+ T cells expressing CXCR3 (TNR3+). The chain has TRBV27 and TRBJ2-7; the TRBD1 assignment by TCRdb is unverifiable without DNA. The TCR was taken from a human donor in good health. Some clones in this sample may be carry-over from other donors' samples. CDR3 protein: CASRSKNPPYDRQYF.